A selection of T cell receptor beta chains follows, all from one sample in a study of control samples from healthy donors and cancer patients. Repertoires were generated with immunoSEQ multiplex PCR, while TCRdb's copy carries only in-frame clones and drops some. The sample shows around 130,000 clones, around nine tenths of them seen only once. The specimen was PBMCs. These receptor sequences come from a man aged 45-60 years with head and neck cancer. CDR3s include the opening cysteine and the closing phenylalanine or tryptophan. The D gene is left open where the match is weak. Expanded clones are given a class, and other clones once, few, many or no size at all.

j_call,v_call,d_call,clone_size,cdr3_aa,cdr3_nt
TRBJ2-1,TRBV19,.,.,CASSPGQGGYNEQFF,TGTGCCAGTAGTCCAGGGCAGGGGGGATACAATGAGCAGTTCTTC
TRBJ2-3,TRBV12-3/TRBV12-4,.,.,CASSLPPGDTQYF,TGTGCCAGCAGTCTCCCACCGGGGGATACGCAGTATTTT
TRBJ2-7,TRBV5-1,TRBD1,few,CASSSGQVSTYEQYF,TGCGCCAGCAGCTCTGGACAGGTGTCAACCTACGAGCAGTACTTC
TRBJ2-5,TRBV27,.,.,CASSSEGGETQYF,TGTGCCAGCAGCTCCGAGGGGGGTGAGACCCAGTACTTC
TRBJ2-5,TRBV5-1,.,.,CASSLGVADWETQYF,TGCGCCAGCAGCTTGGGAGTCGCAGACTGGGAGACCCAGTACTTC
TRBJ2-5,TRBV6-6,.,.,CASSPGAGPFIQETQYF,TGTGCCAGCAGTCCAGGGGCAGGGCCTTTCATCCAAGAGACCCAGTACTTC
TRBJ2-7,TRBV6-5,TRBD2,.,CASTLEAGGPYEQYF,TGTGCCAGCACCTTGGAAGCGGGAGGCCCCTACGAGCAGTACTTC
TRBJ1-1,TRBV10-2,.,.,CASQEGERGTEAFF,TGCGCCAGCCAAGAGGGGGAACGGGGCACTGAAGCTTTCTTT
TRBJ1-5,TRBV15,TRBD1,.,CATSKGQGNQPQHF,TGTGCCACCAGCAAGGGACAGGGCAATCAGCCCCAGCATTTT
TRBJ1-6,TRBV18,.,.,CASGGGRIRNSPLHF,TGTGCCAGCGGCGGGGGTAGGATAAGAAATTCACCCCTCCACTTT
TRBJ2-1,TRBV19,.,once,CASSIARDVNEQFF,TGTGCCAGTAGTATAGCCAGGGATGTAAATGAGCAGTTCTTC
TRBJ2-2,TRBV28,.,few,CASKNTGELFF,TGTGCCAGCAAGAACACCGGGGAGCTGTTTTTT
TRBJ1-1,TRBV19,.,.,CASSTGVTGLNTEAFF,TGTGCCAGTAGTACAGGGGTTACCGGGCTGAACACTGAAGCTTTCTTT
TRBJ1-2,TRBV28,.,.,CASLGTVRGGYTF,TGTGCCAGCCTTGGGACGGTGAGGGGTGGCTACACCTTC
TRBJ2-5,TRBV5-1,.,once,CASSFPSTQPQETQYF,TGCGCCAGCAGCTTCCCCTCGACCCAACCCCAGGAGACCCAGTACTTC
TRBJ1-1,TRBV6-5,.,.,CASSYSGGNTEAFF,TGTGCCAGCAGTTACTCGGGGGGTAACACTGAAGCTTTCTTT
TRBJ2-3,TRBV5-4,TRBD2,.,CASSDGTSADTQYF,TGTGCCAGCAGCGACGGGACTAGCGCGGATACGCAGTATTTT
TRBJ1-1,TRBV29-1,.,.,CSVDYGGVGAFF,TGCAGCGTTGATTATGGAGGGGTAGGAGCTTTCTTT
TRBJ2-7,TRBV27,TRBD1,once,CASSSGTGGIYEQYF,TGTGCCAGCAGTTCCGGGACAGGGGGGATCTACGAGCAGTACTTC
TRBJ1-1,TRBV6-5,.,.,CASSYLGENTEAFF,TGTGCCAGCAGTTACCTAGGAGAGAACACTGAAGCTTTCTTT
TRBJ2-7,TRBV5-1,TRBD2,few,CASSLTLAGSYEQYF,TGCGCCAGCAGCTTGACGCTAGCGGGTTCATACGAGCAGTACTTC
TRBJ1-6,TRBV5-1,.,.,CASSSGTTGNSPLHF,TGCGCCAGCAGCTCCGGGACAACTGGGAATTCACCCCTCCACTTT
TRBJ1-1,TRBV10-3,.,.,CAISPALNTEAFF,TGTGCCATCAGCCCAGCACTGAACACTGAAGCTTTCTTT
TRBJ2-1,TRBV12-3/TRBV12-4,.,few,CASSRDPYNEQFF,TGTGCCAGCAGTCGGGACCCTTACAATGAGCAGTTCTTC
TRBJ2-7,TRBV7-2,.,.,CASSLSQGRARSYEQYF,TGTGCCAGCAGCTTATCTCAGGGCAGGGCAAGATCCTACGAGCAGTACTTC
TRBJ1-6,TRBV4-1,.,.,CASSQVYRDHNSPLHF,TGCGCCAGCAGCCAAGTGTACAGGGATCATAATTCACCCCTCCACTTT
TRBJ1-1,TRBV19,TRBD1,.,CATTNTGVREAFF,TGTGCCACTACCAATACAGGGGTTCGTGAAGCTTTCTTT
TRBJ2-1,TRBV6-5,.,once,CASSTPEQFF,TGTGCCAGCAGTACACCTGAGCAGTTCTTC
TRBJ1-2,TRBV6-5,.,.,CASSYSMAGSNYGYTF,TGTGCCAGCAGTTACTCGATGGCAGGTTCTAACTATGGCTACACCTTC
TRBJ2-1,TRBV24-1,TRBD2,.,CATSDPTSGGVPNEQFF,TGTGCCACCAGTGATCCGACTAGCGGGGGGGTCCCCAATGAGCAGTTCTTC
TRBJ1-5,TRBV5-1,.,.,CASSLGPGQPQHF,TGCGCCAGCAGCTTGGGACCCGGGCAGCCCCAGCATTTT
TRBJ2-5,TRBV9,TRBD2,once,CASSSRVAGAQETQYF,TGTGCCAGCAGCTCCAGGGTAGCGGGGGCCCAAGAGACCCAGTACTTC
TRBJ2-1,TRBV19,.,few,CASSIDGAGSYNEQFF,TGTGCCAGTAGTATCGATGGGGCGGGCTCCTACAATGAGCAGTTCTTC
TRBJ2-5,TRBV5-6,TRBD1,.,CASSLGDRIKETQYF,TGTGCCAGCAGCTTGGGGGACAGGATCAAAGAGACCCAGTACTTC
TRBJ1-1,TRBV28,TRBD1,.,CASSLLTGVAETTEAFF,TGTGCCAGCAGTTTACTTACAGGGGTGGCCGAAACGACTGAAGCTTTCTTT
TRBJ2-7,TRBV6-5,.,.,CASSRTTISYEQYF,TGTGCCAGCAGTCGGACAACGATCTCCTACGAGCAGTACTTC
TRBJ2-7,TRBV11-2,TRBD1,.,CASSLVQGASEQYF,TGTGCCAGCAGCTTAGTCCAGGGGGCTAGTGAGCAGTACTTC
TRBJ1-2,TRBV4-2,.,.,CASSQDAGQTRLYGYTF,TGTGCCAGCAGCCAAGACGCGGGCCAGACTAGACTCTATGGCTACACCTTC
TRBJ2-2,TRBV5-1,.,.,CASRVGDEELFF,TGCGCCAGCAGGGTTGGGGACGAGGAGCTGTTTTTT
TRBJ2-1,TRBV5-6,.,.,CASSPVSPSSYNEQFF,TGTGCCAGCAGCCCGGTCAGCCCCAGCTCCTACAATGAGCAGTTCTTC
TRBJ1-2,TRBV7-9,.,.,CASSLAVSGNGYTF,TGTGCCAGCAGCTTAGCTGTGTCGGGGAACGGCTACACCTTC
TRBJ2-5,TRBV2,.,once,CASSALLQETQYF,TGTGCCAGCAGTGCCCTTTTGCAAGAGACCCAGTACTTC
TRBJ2-3,TRBV24-1,.,.,CATSMGTAGTDTQYF,TGTGCCACCAGCATGGGCACGGCGGGCACCGATACGCAGTATTTT
TRBJ1-2,TRBV10-3,.,.,CAISAGTDNYGYTF,TGTGCCATCAGTGCTGGGACGGACAACTATGGCTACACCTTC
TRBJ1-4,TRBV11-2,.,.,CASSLAGVKLFF,TGTGCCAGCAGCTTAGCCGGAGTGAAACTGTTTTTT
TRBJ1-5,TRBV27,.,.,CASSSLGNLVSQHF,TGTGCCAGCAGTAGTCTTGGCAATTTAGTGTCCCAGCATTTT
TRBJ1-1,TRBV19,.,.,CASTSPGEGNTEAFF,TGTGCCAGTACTTCTCCGGGGGAGGGGAACACTGAAGCTTTCTTT
TRBJ1-4,TRBV5-1,TRBD1,.,CASSPGTGLSEKLFF,TGCGCCAGCAGCCCGGGGACAGGGTTGAGTGAAAAACTGTTTTTT